This T cell receptor beta chain was captured in a study of beta chain features in type 1 diabetes. Study-level background: Patients did not differ from healthy donors in age, gender or cell yield.

The sample holds a few counts of this clone. Its antigen is still unknown. Stem cell-like memory, regulatory, central memory and naive CD4+ cells were sorted via CD45RO/CCR7/CD25/CD127/CD95/CD27. The germline gives CDR1 LNHDA, CDR2 SQIVND (reference sequence). CDR3 length: 16 residues. V was clipped by 4 bases and J by 6 bases; unmatched bases: 8. The isolated RNA, all of it, was reverse transcribed, so expressed TCRB transcripts were what got sequenced. TCRdb's copy holds only in-frame clones and misses some; the assay was immunoSEQ multiplex PCR. Seen here are 120,000 to 150,000 clones, 10% to 15% observed once, and the top ten hold about 1.3%. The study, taken as a whole, reports: In all four CD4+ subsets, TCRB CDR3 length was significantly, moderately reduced in type 1 diabetes.

What was sequenced was central memory CD4+ T cells from blood. This chain joins TRBV19 and TRBJ1-5; TRBD1 aligns across 11 bases. This sequence originates from a man aged 18 to 35 with type 1 diabetes. Written as DNA, the CDR3 is TGTGCCAGTAGTACTCTCTCCGGGACAGGGGGTCAGCCCCAGCATTTT. Its translation: CASSTLSGTGGQPQHF.